The 11 T cell receptor beta chains listed next were all sequenced from one sample in a study of blood T cell repertoires in COVID-19. Here immunoSEQ multiplex PCR was the method, and the copy in TCRdb shows in-frame clones only, minus some. Here the sample spans 200,000 to 300,000 clones, 75% to 90% being singletons. The sequenced material came from peripheral blood. The receptor source for this set is a woman in her fifties or sixties with active or convalescent COVID-19.

V gene TRBV20-1 combines with J gene TRBJ1-2, with 7 bases fitting TRBD1. The V gene end was trimmed by 6 bases and the J gene end by 4 bases; junction bases not matched to a gene: 2. The CDR3 spans 11 residues. Per the germline V gene, CDR1 is DFQATT and CDR2 is SNEGSKA (reference sequence). This CDR3 is CSARTGYGYTF. CDR3 nucleotides: TGCAGTGCCCGGACAGGCTATGGCTACACCTTC.

The chain links TRBV19 to TRBJ1-5, with 7 bases lining up with TRBD1. The junction had 5 bases not matched to a gene; V was cut back by 3 bases and J by 3 bases. CDR1 is LNHDA, CDR2 SQIVND, per germline (reference sequence). The CDR3 length is 15 residues. Here the CDR3 DNA reads TGTGCCAGTAGTATGACAGGGCCTCTCAATCAGCCCCAGCATTTT. Its translation is CASSMTGPLNQPQHF.

The chain joins TRBV5-5 to TRBJ2-5, with 7 bases aligning to TRBD1. Germline trimming cut 4 bases from V and 2 bases from J; bases unmatched to any gene: 2. The CDR3 runs to 13 residues. The germline gives CDR1 SGHKS, CDR2 YYEKEE (reference sequence). As DNA, the CDR3 is TGTGCCAGCAGCCGGGACAGTCAAGAGACCCAGTACTTC. Its translation is CASSRDSQETQYF.

The rearrangement joins TRBV9 to TRBJ1-6; perhaps TRBD1 as D (6 bases). Per germline, CDR1 SGDLS and CDR2 YYNGEE. This CDR3 is 15 amino acids long. V shed 3 bases and J shed 8 bases, with 15 bases lying between them. The CDR3 region has the DNA TGTGCCAGCAGCGCAGAGGGGGTTATGTATTCACCCCTCCACTTT. Amino acids: CASSAEGVMYSPLHF.

The sample holds a few counts of this clone. The V call is TRBV3-1 (or the pseudogene TRBV3-2), the J call TRBJ1-6; D unresolved. This CDR3 has 14 residues. The germline CDR1 and CDR2 sequences are LGHDT and YNNKEL (reference sequence). V lost 1 base to trimming and J lost 11 bases, with 12 bases between them. The chain's CDR3 is CASSQGFFRTPLHF. The CDR3, as DNA: TGTGCCAGCAGCCAAGGGTTTTTTAGAACACCCCTCCACTTT.

The genes are TRBV6-5 and TRBJ1-5, with 8 bases identical to TRBD1. Germline values: CDR1 MNHEY, CDR2 SVGAGI. Unmatched junction bases numbered 6, after V lost 5 bases and J lost 6 bases. The CDR3 sequence is 14 residues long. CDR3 DNA: TGTGCCAGCAGTCCAGGGGGCGCGGGTCAGCCCCAGCATTTT. Amino acids: CASSPGGAGQPQHF.

The gene calls are TRBV19 and TRBJ1-2, with 8 bases identical to TRBD1. The germline gives CDR1 LNHDA, CDR2 SQIVND (reference sequence). The CDR3 has 16 amino acids. Losses at the gene ends were 0 bases for V and 5 bases for J; bases not matched to a gene: 8. The CDR3 DNA sequence: TGTGCCAGTAGTATAGATCTCCGGACAGGGTTTTATGGCTACACCTTC. Protein product: CASSIDLRTGFYGYTF.

V gene TRBV11-2 combines with J gene TRBJ1-1; 7 nucleotides match TRBD1. J was trimmed by 0 bases and V by 5 bases; bases with no gene match: 3. The germline V gene encodes CDR1 SGHAT and CDR2 FQNNGV. The length of the CDR3 is 14 residues. CDR3 sequence (DNA): TGTGCCAGCAGCCCCGACAGGGTGAACACTGAAGCTTTCTTT. It is translated as CASSPDRVNTEAFF.

This chain uses TRBV7-9 with TRBJ1-6, with a tentative D call TRBD1 (5 bases). Germline V gives CDR1 SEHNR, CDR2 FQNEAQ (reference sequence). Trimming shortened V by 7 bases and J by 7 bases, and 14 bases separated the two germline ends. The CDR3 is 14 amino acids. CDR3 nucleotides: TGTGCCAGCAACCGGTGGGGGGACAATTCACCCCTCCACTTT. Its translation: CASNRWGDNSPLHF.

The sample holds one count of this clone. This chain uses TRBV23-1 with TRBJ2-1; 12 positions match TRBD2. TRBV23-1 is sorted into the ORF group, with uncertain function. The CDR3 has 17 residues. Losses at the gene ends were 8 bases for V and 7 bases for J; bases not matched to a gene: 15. CDR3 nucleotides: TGCGCCAGCCGCAACCTCGGACTAGCGGGGTGCGGGAATGAGCAGTTCTTC. This translates into CASRNLGLAGCGNEQFF.

The V call is TRBV7-9, the J call TRBJ2-5, with D possibly TRBD1 on 7 matching bases. Germline values: CDR1 SEHNR, CDR2 FQNEAQ (reference sequence). Trimming shortened V by 4 bases and J by 3 bases, and 15 bases separated the two germline ends. The CDR3 contains 15 residues. CDR3 sequence (DNA): TGTGCCAGCAGCTCCAGGGGGGCGACAGAAGAGACCCAGTACTTC. Translated: CASSSRGATEETQYF.